This is a list of T cell receptor beta chains from one sample in a study of blood T cells in healthy people across ages. Via MiXCR, TCRdb re-called the 5' RACE reads, giving one row per CDR3 protein. The table records about 570,000 distinct CDR3 sequences, 27% of them present only once. The specimen was blood. The origin of the receptors is a woman in her seventies in good health. The CDR3 runs from the conserved cysteine through the conserved F or W. A D gene is named only where the DNA matches it firmly. Clone size is given for some rows only: seen once, a few or many times, or a class if the clone is expanded.

size	V	J	D	CDR3	DNA
-	TRBV6-2/TRBV6-3	TRBJ2-1	TRBD2	CASSYSAGGDYNEQFF	TGTGCCAGCAGTTATTCCGCGGGGGGGGACTACAATGAGCAGTTCTTC
-	TRBV7-2	TRBJ2-3	-	CASRGLPSTDTQYF	TGTGCCAGCAGGGGACTCCCAAGCACAGATACGCAGTATTTT
few	TRBV7-3	TRBJ2-5	-	CASSFPPGSYQETQYF	TGTGCCAGCAGCTTCCCCCCTGGGTCGTACCAAGAGACCCAGTACTTC
-	TRBV11-1	TRBJ2-5	-	CASSSREETQYF	TGTGCCAGCAGCTCGAGAGAAGAGACCCAGTACTTC
few	TRBV19	TRBJ1-2	-	CASSSYSTALGGYTF	TGTGCCAGTAGTTCCTACTCGACAGCCCTGGGAGGCTACACCTTC
-	TRBV5-5	TRBJ1-4	-	CASSLGTALKEKLFF	TGTGCCAGCAGCTTGGGGACAGCGCTTAAAGAAAAACTGTTTTTT
many	TRBV2	TRBJ2-1	-	CASGSSSYNEQFF	TGTGCCAGCGGGTCTAGCTCCTACAATGAGCAGTTCTTC
-	TRBV9	TRBJ2-4	-	CASSVGFGGKNIQYF	TGTGCCAGCAGCGTAGGTTTTGGAGGGAAAAACATTCAGTACTTC
-	TRBV7-2	TRBJ2-5	-	CASSLSQRAGTQYF	TGTGCCAGCAGCTTATCCCAGCGGGCCGGGACCCAGTACTTC
-	TRBV11-3	TRBJ2-5	TRBD2	CASSPSLAGKTQYF	TGTGCCAGCAGCCCTAGTCTAGCGGGCAAGACCCAGTACTTC
-	TRBV6-2/TRBV6-3	TRBJ2-5	TRBD1	CASQRGPQETQYF	TGTGCCAGCCAAAGGGGGCCCCAAGAGACCCAGTACTTC
-	TRBV7-3	TRBJ2-7	TRBD2	CASSDTSGSYEQYF	TGTGCCAGCAGCGATACTAGCGGATCCTACGAGCAGTACTTC
-	TRBV29-1	TRBJ1-2	-	CSVEDLNRPCF	TGCAGCGTTGAAGACCTCAACCGCCCCTGTTTC
few	TRBV5-6	TRBJ1-1	TRBD1	CASSLQGADGRTEAFF	TGTGCCAGCAGCTTACAGGGGGCGGATGGAAGGACTGAAGCTTTCTTT
-	TRBV18	TRBJ1-2	-	CASSPAGLRSRGYTF	TGTGCCAGCTCGCCCGCCGGGTTGCGGAGTAGAGGCTACACCTTC
-	TRBV14	TRBJ2-5	TRBD1	CASSQDGAGGPQETQYF	TGTGCCAGCAGCCAAGATGGGGCAGGGGGTCCTCAAGAGACCCAGTACTTC
-	TRBV7-3	TRBJ1-2	TRBD1	CASSLISGGGYGYTF	TGTGCCAGCAGCCTTATATCAGGGGGCGGCTATGGCTACACCTTC
few	TRBV6-5	TRBJ2-3	-	CASSYSERLGDTQYF	TGTGCCAGCAGTTACAGTGAAAGGTTGGGGGATACGCAGTATTTT
-	TRBV7-9	TRBJ2-2	-	CASSFPDKELFF	TGTGCCAGCAGCTTTCCCGACAAAGAGCTGTTTTTT
-	TRBV20-1	TRBJ2-7	TRBD2	CSARQLAGGISYEQYF	TGCAGTGCTAGACAGCTAGCGGGGGGGATCTCCTACGAGCAGTACTTC
-	TRBV14	TRBJ1-1	-	CASSAALDTEAFF	TGTGCCAGCAGCGCGGCATTGGACACTGAAGCTTTCTTT
few	TRBV29-1	TRBJ2-3	-	CSVGTATRGADTQYF	TGCAGCGTTGGGACAGCCACCCGGGGAGCAGATACGCAGTATTTT
-	TRBV5-1	TRBJ2-5	-	CASSFRRDGETQYF	TGCGCCAGCAGCTTTCGGCGGGACGGGGAGACCCAGTACTTC
few	TRBV7-9	TRBJ2-2	-	CASTPQVGGELFF	TGTGCCAGCACCCCCCAGGTTGGCGGGGAGCTGTTTTTT
-	TRBV9	TRBJ2-1	-	CASSPGTLPGHEQFF	TGTGCCAGCAGCCCCGGGACACTGCCGGGCCATGAGCAGTTCTTC
-	TRBV20-1	TRBJ2-1	-	CSARGRNQFHEQFF	TGCAGTGCTAGGGGGAGAAACCAATTCCATGAGCAGTTCTTC
few	TRBV6-1	TRBJ2-2	TRBD1	CASRSRRTGNTGELFF	TGTGCCAGCAGATCGCGAAGGACAGGGAACACCGGGGAGCTGTTTTTT
-	TRBV27	TRBJ1-1	-	CASSLSARRMNTEAFF	TGTGCCAGCAGTTTATCTGCACGAAGGATGAACACTGAAGCTTTCTTT
-	TRBV6-2/TRBV6-3	TRBJ2-1	-	CVSMGSTPGSYNEQFF	TGTGTCAGCATGGGATCGACGCCAGGCTCCTACAATGAGCAGTTCTTC
many	TRBV5-1	TRBJ2-3	TRBD2	CASSLLAGADTQYF	TGTGCCAGCAGCTTACTAGCGGGGGCAGATACGCAGTATTTT
-	TRBV29-1	TRBJ1-2	TRBD1	CSVEAQGALGGYTF	TGCAGCGTTGAAGCACAGGGGGCCTTGGGTGGCTACACCTTC
few	TRBV9	TRBJ2-3	-	CASSVGGAGNTDTQYF	TGTGCCAGCAGCGTAGGAGGGGCGGGAAACACAGATACGCAGTATTTT
few	TRBV4-3	TRBJ1-4	TRBD1	CASSPPGDRNEKLFF	TGCGCCAGCAGCCCCCCGGGGGACAGAAATGAAAAACTGTTTTTT
-	TRBV7-2	TRBJ2-1	TRBD2	CASSNRLAGEYNEQFF	TGTGCCAGCAGCAATCGACTAGCGGGGGAATACAATGAGCAGTTCTTC
-	TRBV4-1	TRBJ1-2	-	CASSQDHNYGYTF	TGCGCCAGCAGCCAAGATCACAACTATGGCTACACCTTC
-	TRBV12-3/TRBV12-4	TRBJ1-2	-	CASSLKGLNYGYTF	TGTGCCAGCAGTTTGAAAGGCCTCAACTATGGCTACACCTTC
many	TRBV12-3/TRBV12-4	TRBJ2-5	TRBD1	CASLQGGRGTQYF	TGTGCCAGCCTACAGGGGGGCAGGGGGACCCAGTACTTC
-	TRBV27	TRBJ1-1	-	CASSFSVGGYTEAFF	TGTGCCAGCAGTTTTTCGGTCGGGGGGTACACTGAAGCTTTCTTT
-	TRBV2	TRBJ1-4	TRBD1	CASMRGQGGLFF	TGTGCCAGCATGAGGGGACAGGGCGGGCTGTTTTTT